Given below is one TCR beta chain in context. Germline loops: CDR1 SGHRS, CDR2 YFSETQ. The CDR3 runs 14 residues. Unmatched junction bases numbered 4, after V lost 4 bases and J lost 8 bases. These data originate in a study of blood T cell repertoires in COVID-19. The overall study: There were acute and convalescent COVID-19 samples, and they came from the United States, Italy and Spain.

Methods used by the authors: Amplification with reference gene primers provided the estimates of nucleated cell counts. TCRdb's table, derived via immunoSEQ multiplex PCR, lists solely in-frame clones and lacks some. D and trimming come from the DNA, and the V and J calls and clone size come from that table. The table shows 300,000 to 450,000 clones, with about 87% occurring only once. The material sequenced was peripheral blood. The chain employs TRBV5-1 and TRBJ1-6; 9 nucleotides align to TRBD1. This clonotype was obtained from an older woman with COVID-19, enrolled during active disease. In DNA form, the CDR3 reads TGCGCCAGCAGCCCCCGGACAGGGGATTCACCCCTCCACTTT. The encoded protein is CASSPRTGDSPLHF.